The 28 T cell receptor beta chains in this list originate from one sample, sequenced in a study of T cells in Graves' hyperthyroidism and ophthalmopathy. Amplification targeted TCR beta CDR3 regions from RNA transcripts. The HTBI primer set drove a first-round RT-PCR of the TCR CDR3. TCRdb analysed the multiplex PCR reads with MiXCR anew, one entry per CDR3 protein. Here the sample spans around 500,000 distinct CDR3 sequences, more than 15% being singletons. The sample comprised blood. The receptor source for this set is a woman in her twenties or thirties with Graves' ophthalmopathy.

This sequence joins TRBV13 and TRBJ2-5; TRBD2 matches at 12 bases. The CDR3 runs 15 residues. CDR1 PRHDT and CDR2 FYEKMQ come from the germline V gene (reference sequence). With V trimmed by 4 bases and J by 3 bases, 3 bases remained unmatched. This chain's CDR3 is CASSSGLAGKETQYF. DNA of the CDR3: TGTGCCAGCAGCTCTGGACTAGCGGGAAAAGAGACCCAGTACTTC.

This clonotype was detected ten times or more. The rearrangement joins TRBV27 to TRBJ2-1; TRBD2 might be the D (7 bases). This CDR3 has 16 amino acids. CDR1 MNHEY and CDR2 SMNVEV come from the germline V gene (reference sequence). The ends were cut back, 5 bases at V and 9 bases at J, with 23 bases in the middle. CDR3 in amino acids: CASSLGAQTRGGEQFF. The CDR3 nucleotides are TGTGCCAGCAGTCTAGGGGCCCAGACTAGGGGGGGTGAGCAGTTCTTC.

This clonotype has just a few counts. The chain is built from TRBV19 and TRBJ2-3; maybe TRBD2 (6 bases). Trimming took off 3 bases at V and 7 bases at J, with 14 bases between the two ends. CDR3 length equals 14 residues. Germline V gives CDR1 LNHDA, CDR2 SQIVND (reference sequence). The CDR3 nucleotides read TGTGCCAGTAGTATGGTGGAGGGATCACATACGCAGTATTTT. Its protein product is CASSMVEGSHTQYF.

This chain joins TRBV2 and TRBJ1-1; D uncertain. The CDR3 covers 13 residues. Germline CDR1 SNHLY, CDR2 FYNNEI. Trimming left V 6 bases short and J 0 bases short, with 8 bases between. This chain's CDR3 is CASSPIMNTEAFF. The CDR3 coding sequence is TGTGCCAGCAGCCCTATTATGAACACTGAAGCTTTCTTT.

This chain connects TRBV28 to TRBJ2-5, with 8 bases matching TRBD1. The CDR3 consists of 13 residues. CDR1 is MDHEN, CDR2 SYDVKM, per germline. Unmatched junction bases numbered 5, after V lost 6 bases and J lost 5 bases. The CDR3 is CASRETGVETQYF. The CDR3 DNA is TGTGCCAGCAGAGAGACAGGGGTGGAGACCCAGTACTTC.

Details on this clonotype: Since a much larger clone is just one base distant, this may be a read error. The genes are TRBV20-1 and TRBJ2-7; a possible D gene is TRBD2 (6 bases). Per germline, CDR1 DFQATT and CDR2 SNEGSKA (reference sequence). CDR3 length equals 17 residues. The V and J ends lost 7 bases and 5 bases respectively, with 30 bases between them. The DNA of the CDR3 is TGCAGTGGCAATAAACCACTCCGTTTAACGGGAGAGCACGAGCAGTACTTC. The encoded protein is CSGNKPLRLTGEHEQYF.

The chain is built from TRBV7-9 and TRBJ2-7; D remains unclear. The germline V gene has CDR1 SEHNR and CDR2 FQNEAQ (reference sequence). The CDR3 is 13 amino acids. With 5 bases removed from V and 0 bases from J, the gap between germline ends came to 8 bases. CDR3 sequence reads: CASSLQTSYEQYF. CDR3 in DNA: TGTGCCAGCAGCCTGCAGACCTCCTACGAGCAGTACTTC.

In this sample, this clonotype turned up many times. Relative to the germline gene, one junction end is altered; a read error may explain this. This CDR3 reads CPPCQLGKYTEAFF. The CDR3 DNA is TGCCCACCATGCCAGCTCGGGAAATACACTGAAGCTTTCTTT. J is TRBJ1-1 and V is TRBV11-1; D remains ambiguous. The CDR3 is 14 amino acids. Germline lookup yields CDR1 SGHAT and CDR2 FQDESV (reference sequence).

The table lists this clonotype with a few counts. The V call is TRBV2, the J call TRBJ2-5; 10 nucleotides line up with TRBD1. The germline CDR1 and CDR2 sequences are SNHLY and FYNNEI. After removal of 4 bases from V and 7 bases from J, the junction contained 6 bases not matched to a gene. CDR3 length: 14 amino acids. The CDR3 sequence: CASSGGTGDRTQYF. CDR3 coding DNA: TGTGCCAGCAGTGGCGGGACAGGGGATAGGACCCAGTACTTC. The whole variable domain, remainder taken from reference TRBV2 and TRBJ2-5, is EPEVTQTPSHQVTQMGQEVILRCVPISNHLYFYWYRQILGQKVEFLVSFYNNEISEKSEIFDDQFSVERPDGSNFTLKIRSTKLEDSAMYFCASSGGTGDRTQYFGPGTRLLVL.

This clonotype was recorded at least ten times. The chain links TRBV30 to TRBJ1-1; D call uncertain. Germline V gives CDR1 GTSNPN, CDR2 SVGIG (reference sequence). This CDR3 comprises 13 residues. V lost 5 bases, J lost 0 bases, and 10 bases lay in between. CDR3 nucleotides: TGTGCCTGGGCCAGGCACATGAACACTGAAGCTTTCTTT. Amino acid sequence: CAWARHMNTEAFF.

This clonotype came up many times. The chain recombines TRBV7-8 with TRBJ1-1, with unresolved D. The CDR3 is 13 amino acids. Germline CDR1 is SGHVS and CDR2 is FQNEAQ. Deletions cut 2 bases from V and 0 bases from J, with 4 bases between. CDR3 in amino acids: CASSLPMNTEAFF. CDR3 bases: TGTGCCAGCAGCTTACCTATGAACACTGAAGCTTTCTTT.

This clonotype was observed a few times. With a much larger clone just one base away, this may be a read error. The chain links TRBV12-3 or TRBV12-4 to TRBJ2-5, with 7 bases lining up with TRBD2. The CDR3 is 14 amino acids. V shed 2 bases, J shed 3 bases, and the junction held 3 bases outside the gene matches. CDR3 DNA: TGTGCCAGCAGTTTACGGCGGGAGAAAGAGACCCAGTACTTC. Its protein is CASSLRREKETQYF.

The V call is TRBV7-9, the J call TRBJ2-7; 7 nucleotides match TRBD2. CDR1 is SEHNR, CDR2 FQNEAQ, per germline (reference sequence). There are 16 residues in the CDR3. V lost 5 bases and J lost 4; bases outside the gene matches: 14. CDR3 in DNA: TGTGCCAGCAGCGCTACTGGGCCAGCGGGACGATACGAGCAGTACTTC. This gives the protein CASSATGPAGRYEQYF. Drawing the rest from reference TRBV7-9 and TRBJ2-7, the complete variable domain is DTGVSQNPRHKITKRGQNVTFRCDPISEHNRLYWYRQTLGQGPEFLTYFQNEAQLEKSRLLSDRFSAERPKGSFSTLEIQRTEQGDSAMYLCASSATGPAGRYEQYFGPGTRLTVT.

This clonotype was detected only a few times. The chain is built from TRBV28 and TRBJ2-5, with a weak D call TRBD2 (6 bases). CDR1 is MDHEN and CDR2 is SYDVKM in the germline V gene. The CDR3 spans 14 residues. Trimming stripped 7 bases from V and 5 bases from J, with 17 bases between. CDR3 sequence: CASKGGKAWETQYF. CDR3 DNA sequence: TGTGCCAGCAAGGGCGGGAAGGCTTGGGAGACCCAGTACTTC.

In this sample, this clonotype turned up many times. The chain recombines TRBV7-9 with TRBJ2-1; 10 positions match TRBD2. The V segment lost 1 base and the J segment 8 bases; nucleotides outside the gene matches: 11. The CDR3 runs to 17 residues. Germline V gives CDR1 SEHNR, CDR2 FQNEAQ (reference sequence). This CDR3 is CASSLEGAGGPLDEQFF. The CDR3, as DNA: TGTGCCAGCAGCTTAGAGGGAGCGGGAGGGCCTCTCGATGAGCAGTTCTTC.

The chain joins TRBV12-3 or TRBV12-4 to TRBJ2-1, with D tentatively TRBD1 or TRBD2 (5 bases each). The CDR3 covers 13 residues. V lost 6 bases to trimming and J lost 7 bases, with 13 bases between them. CDR3 loop: CASSPGTRNEQFF. DNA for the CDR3: TGTGCCAGCAGCCCCGGGACCCGAAATGAGCAGTTCTTC.

This clonotype was seen at least ten times. The chain has TRBV20-1 and TRBJ1-2; D uncertain. The CDR3 has 12 residues. V lost 3 bases, J lost 4 bases, and 9 bases lay in between. CDR1 and CDR2 from the germline V gene are DFQATT and SNEGSKA (reference sequence). CDR3 amino acids: CSASLTGYGYTF. The DNA of the CDR3 is TGCAGTGCTAGCCTGACGGGCTATGGCTACACCTTC.

Only a few counts were recorded for this clonotype. CDR3 nucleotide sequence: TGTGCCAGCAGTAGCCAACCTTCTAACGAGCAGTACTTC. It codes for CASSSQPSNEQYF. The V gene is TRBV9, the J gene TRBJ2-7; no clear D. The ends were cut back, 5 bases at V and 5 bases at J, with 14 bases in the middle. This CDR3 contains 13 residues. Germline V gene data show CDR1 as SGDLS and CDR2 as YYNGEE.

V usage is TRBV10-1 and J usage is TRBJ2-1; 8 bases agree with TRBD2. This CDR3 is 15 amino acids long. Looked up from germline, CDR1 is WNHNN and CDR2 is SYGVQD (reference sequence). V dropped 6 bases and J dropped 7; count of bases not matched to a gene: 11. The CDR3, as DNA: TGCGCCAGCAGCCGGGAGGGTTTGGATGGTAATGAGCAGTTCTTC. Translated: CASSREGLDGNEQFF.

This clonotype was picked up many times. This chain uses TRBV11-3 with TRBJ2-1; 8 positions match TRBD2. V dropped 4 bases and J dropped 3; count of bases not matched to a gene: 11. The length of the CDR3 is 17 residues. Germline lookup yields CDR1 SGHNT and CDR2 YENEEA. CDR3 coding DNA: TGTGCCAGCAGCTCCGGGGCCAGCGGGGGTTACTACAATGAGCAGTTCTTC. It is translated as CASSSGASGGYYNEQFF.

The table lists this clonotype with many counts. The rearrangement joins TRBV11-1 to TRBJ2-3; 9 nucleotides line up with TRBD2. The trim removed 5 bases at V and 1 base at J, leaving 7 bases unmatched. Germline lookup yields CDR1 SGHAT and CDR2 FQDESV (reference sequence). The CDR3 totals 16 residues. The CDR3 here is CASSGSGSSRTDTQYF. As DNA, the CDR3 is TGTGCCAGCAGCGGTAGCGGGAGCAGCCGCACAGATACGCAGTATTTT.

This clonotype was counted between two and nine times. The chain recombines TRBV6-1 with TRBJ2-3; D not certain. Germline V gene sequence: CDR1 MNHNS, CDR2 SASEGT. The CDR3 extends over 15 amino acids. Trimming pared 3 bases from V and 1 base from J, leaving 11 bases between. CDR3 residues: CASSDPPNGTDTQYF. CDR3 bases: TGTGCCAGCAGTGACCCCCCAAACGGCACAGATACGCAGTATTTT.

This clonotype was counted many times. This chain uses TRBV20-1 with TRBJ2-7; the D gene is possibly TRBD2 (6 bases). The germline V gene has CDR1 DFQATT and CDR2 SNEGSKA (reference sequence). The CDR3 is made up of 14 amino acids. V was trimmed by 3 bases and J by 2 bases, leaving 14 bases between them. The CDR3 loop reads CSASMAGRTYEQYF. The CDR3 DNA reads TGCAGTGCTAGTATGGCGGGGAGAACCTACGAGCAGTACTTC.

This chain uses TRBV20-1 with TRBJ2-7, with a possible D match to TRBD2 (7 bases). Trimming removed 4 bases at V and 3 bases at J, with 25 bases between. Germline V CDR1 and CDR2: DFQATT, SNEGSKA (reference sequence). The CDR3 consists of 17 residues. The CDR3 reads CSAIRGLEPGRHYEQYF. DNA for the CDR3: TGCAGTGCTATTAGGGGGTTGGAGCCCGGGAGGCACTACGAGCAGTACTTC.

The J gene is TRBJ1-3, the V gene TRBV6-1; a weak D match, TRBD1 (5 bases). The V gene lost 6 bases and the J gene lost 3 bases, with 18 bases spanning the gap. Germline CDR1 reads MNHNS; CDR2 reads SASEGT. The CDR3 extends over 16 amino acids. The DNA for the CDR3 is TGTGCCAGCAGCCTCAACGTGGGGGAGAGTGGAAACACCATATATTTT. This translates into CASSLNVGESGNTIYF.

The V call is TRBV28, the J call TRBJ2-3, with 12 bases that match TRBD2. The CDR3 loop spans 15 amino acids. Germline loops: CDR1 MDHEN, CDR2 SYDVKM. The junction had 6 bases not matched to a gene; V was cut back by 7 bases and J by 4 bases. The CDR3 region is CASTSSSGGADTQYF. The CDR3 DNA follows: TGTGCCAGCACGTCCTCTAGCGGGGGGGCAGATACGCAGTATTTT.

This clonotype was picked up a small number of times. The chain uses TRBV20-1 and TRBJ2-3, with TRBD2 identical over 9 bases. Germline-derived CDR1 and CDR2 are DFQATT and SNEGSKA (reference sequence). The junction had 15 bases not matched to a gene; V was cut back by 2 bases and J by 6 bases. The CDR3 has 17 amino acids. The CDR3: CSARRLAGGPGWDTQYF. The CDR3 DNA sequence: TGCAGTGCTAGACGCTTGGCGGGAGGGCCTGGTTGGGATACGCAGTATTTT.

This clonotype has ten or more counts. This chain links TRBV20-1 with TRBJ1-1, with D unresolved. In germline, CDR1 is DFQATT, CDR2 SNEGSKA (reference sequence). The CDR3 covers 11 residues. V gave up 0 bases and J gave up 10 bases, with 9 bases separating them. Written as DNA, the CDR3 is TGCAGTGCTAGAGATGACTCAGGAGCTTTCTTT. It codes for CSARDDSGAFF.